Shown below are 28 T cell receptor beta chains from a single sample sequenced in a study of blood T cells in healthy people across ages. Through a sample-barcoded 5' primer and a J-beta primer mix, a second PCR was run for roughly 6 to 11 cycles. Using its own MiXCR run on the 5' RACE reads, TCRdb lists one record per CDR3 protein. The sample records more than 650,000 distinct CDR3 sequences, over 20% being singletons. Sequences were obtained from blood. The receptors come from a man in his 70s in good health.

This chain links TRBV5-1 with TRBJ1-4; 8 bases line up with TRBD1. The CDR3 sequence is 16 residues long. Germline V lookup: CDR1 SGHRS, CDR2 YFSETQ. The V gene end was trimmed by 3 bases and the J gene end by 0 bases; junction bases not matched to a gene: 4. This chain's CDR3 is CASSSAGGPTNEKLFF. The CDR3 DNA sequence: TGCGCCAGCAGCTCGGCAGGGGGCCCAACTAATGAAAAACTGTTTTTT.

This clonotype appeared a few times. This sequence joins TRBV12-3 or TRBV12-4 and TRBJ2-3; a possible D gene is TRBD2 (7 bases). The CDR3 runs 15 residues. Trimming left V 10 bases short and J 2 bases short, with 19 bases between. The CDR3 loop is CATSSGGRATDTQYF. CDR3 nucleotide sequence: TGTGCCACCTCATCGGGGGGCCGTGCCACAGATACGCAGTATTTT.

This chain connects TRBV12-3 or TRBV12-4 to TRBJ1-2; 10 bases line up with TRBD1. This CDR3 comprises 15 residues. V shed 4 bases, J shed 8 bases, and the junction held 10 bases outside the gene matches. This CDR3 is CASSSGQGWIGGYTF. Written as DNA, the CDR3 is TGTGCCAGCAGTTCGGGACAGGGGTGGATAGGGGGCTACACCTTC.

This clonotype was seen ten or more times. This sequence joins TRBV20-1 and TRBJ2-3; TRBD2 matches 9 bases. CDR3 length equals 12 residues. V lost 7 bases and J lost 6; bases outside the gene matches: 5. Germline loops: CDR1 DFQATT, CDR2 SNEGSKA (reference sequence). In DNA, the CDR3 is TGCAGTGGGACTAGCGACTCGGATACGCAGTATTTT. As protein: CSGTSDSDTQYF.

This rearrangement joins TRBV20-1 to TRBJ2-3; possibly TRBD1 or TRBD2 for D (5 bases each). This CDR3 has 13 amino acids. V was clipped by 6 bases and J by 1 base, with 11 bases between them. Per the germline V gene, CDR1 is DFQATT and CDR2 is SNEGSKA (reference sequence). The CDR3 sequence: CSAPRDGTDTQYF. Here the CDR3 DNA reads TGCAGTGCGCCTAGGGACGGCACAGATACGCAGTATTTT.

With regard to this clonotype: At one end, the junction sequence differs from germline, possibly due to a read error. CDR3 DNA sequence: TGTGCCAGCAGGCCCGGAGAATACAATAAGCAGTTCTTC. Translation gives CASRPGEYNKQFF. The V call is TRBV27, the J call TRBJ2-1; D is undetermined. Germline lookup yields CDR1 MNHEY and CDR2 SMNVEV (reference sequence). The CDR3 contains 13 residues.

This clonotype was picked up a small number of times. The genes are TRBV20-1 and TRBJ2-7; D is perhaps TRBD1 or TRBD2 (7 bases each). Trimming cost V 0 bases and J 3 bases, with 15 bases left between them. The CDR3 runs to 15 residues. Germline V gene sequence: CDR1 DFQATT, CDR2 SNEGSKA (reference sequence). The CDR3: CSARDPAGQSYEQYF. CDR3 sequence (DNA): TGCAGTGCTAGAGATCCAGCGGGACAGAGCTACGAGCAGTACTTC.

This clonotype turned up a few times. This rearrangement joins TRBV29-1 to TRBJ2-3, with D perhaps TRBD1 (5 bases). Germline CDR1 is SQVTM and CDR2 is ANQGSEA. V lost 4 bases, J lost 2 bases, and 10 bases lay in between. CDR3 size: 13 residues. CDR3 DNA: TGCAGCGTTGGGACAAGGAACACAGATACGCAGTATTTT. Translated: CSVGTRNTDTQYF.

The V call is TRBV7-3, the J call TRBJ2-5, with D possibly being TRBD1 or TRBD2 (5 bases each). This CDR3 spans 14 amino acids. V shed 11 bases and J shed 0 bases, with 16 bases lying between them. Per germline, CDR1 SGHTA and CDR2 FQGTGA. As DNA, the CDR3 is TGTGCCTATGCCAGCCCGGGACACCAAGAGACCCAGTACTTC. Translation: CAYASPGHQETQYF. The whole variable domain, filled in from reference TRBV7-3 and TRBJ2-5, reads GAGVSQTPSNKVTEKGKYVELRCDPISGHTALYWYRQSLGQGPEFLIYFQGTGAADDSGLPNDRFFAVRPEGSVSTLKIQRTERGDSAVYLCAYASPGHQETQYFGPGTRLLVL.

This chain uses TRBV20-1 with TRBJ2-7; 8 nucleotides line up with TRBD1. The CDR3 extends over 13 amino acids. Germline loops: CDR1 DFQATT, CDR2 SNEGSKA (reference sequence). V was pared by 3 bases and J by 5 bases, with 6 bases of the junction left unmatched. The CDR3 DNA sequence: TGCAGTGCTAGCCGGACAGGGAACGACGAGCAGTACTTC. Its translation is CSASRTGNDEQYF.

The chain employs TRBV7-9 and TRBJ1-3; TRBD1 might be the D (6 bases). This CDR3 has 15 amino acids. Trimming stripped 5 bases from V and 7 bases from J, with 18 bases between. The germline V gene has CDR1 SEHNR and CDR2 FQNEAQ (reference sequence). In nucleotides, the CDR3 is TGTGCCAGCAGCCTTGACAGGAACCCGTGGAACACCATATATTTT. Protein: CASSLDRNPWNTIYF.

This clonotype was recorded at least ten times. The V gene is TRBV12-3 or TRBV12-4, the J gene TRBJ1-1; maybe TRBD1 (5 bases). The CDR3 loop spans 15 amino acids. Trimming cost V 4 bases and J 9 bases, with 21 bases left between them. This CDR3 is CASSSTNRFHHQAFF. The CDR3 DNA reads TGTGCCAGCAGTTCAACGAACAGGTTTCACCATCAAGCTTTCTTT.

This clonotype has more than one count but fewer than ten. This chain joins TRBV7-9 and TRBJ1-1; no clear D gene. The CDR3 is 11 amino acids. Looked up from germline, CDR1 is SEHNR and CDR2 is FQNEAQ (reference sequence). V lost 4 bases to trimming and J lost 4 bases, with 4 bases between them. The CDR3 spells CASSSTTEAFF. In DNA form, the CDR3 reads TGTGCCAGCAGCTCAACCACTGAAGCTTTCTTT.

This sequence joins TRBV6-1 and TRBJ1-1; no clear D gene. The V gene's germline CDR1 is MNHNS and CDR2 SASEGT. The V and J ends lost 4 bases and 2 bases respectively, with 11 bases between them. The CDR3 loop spans 14 amino acids. The CDR3 protein is CASSADGYNTEAFF. CDR3 sequence (DNA): TGTGCCAGCAGTGCCGACGGATACAACACTGAAGCTTTCTTT.

This clonotype appeared a few times. The genes are TRBV6-5 and TRBJ1-4; D is ambiguous. The CDR3 length is 15 residues. The V and J ends lost 0 bases and 1 base respectively, with 6 bases between them. Per germline, CDR1 MNHEY and CDR2 SVGAGI. The CDR3 reads CASSYSARTNEKLFF. The CDR3 DNA reads TGTGCCAGCAGTTACTCGGCACGAACTAATGAAAAACTGTTTTTT.

This clonotype occurred a few times. The chain combines TRBV13 with TRBJ1-2; 7 bases agree with TRBD1. The V and J ends lost 4 bases and 3 bases, in that order; junction bases with no gene match: 8. Germline V gene sequence: CDR1 PRHDT, CDR2 FYEKMQ (reference sequence). The CDR3 is 15 residues long. The CDR3 DNA is TGTGCCAGCAGCTCGATGTCCGGGACAGACTATGGCTACACCTTC. Encoded protein: CASSSMSGTDYGYTF. The variable domain in full, completed from reference TRBV13 and TRBJ1-2, reads AAGVIQSPRHLIKEKRETATLKCYPIPRHDTVYWYQQGPGQDPQFLISFYEKMQSDKGSIPDRFSAQQFSDYHSELNMSSLELGDSALYFCASSSMSGTDYGYTFGSGTRLTVV.

This clonotype was counted between two and nine times. The rearrangement uses TRBV29-1 and TRBJ2-5; possibly TRBD2 for D (6 bases). V was clipped by 4 bases and J by 6 bases, with 12 bases between them. CDR1 and CDR2 (germline): SQVTM, ANQGSEA. This CDR3 spans 12 amino acids. The CDR3 reads CSVAGVAQTQYF. DNA for the CDR3: TGCAGCGTTGCGGGGGTGGCTCAGACCCAGTACTTC.

The chain links TRBV12-3 or TRBV12-4 to TRBJ2-4; D is possibly TRBD1 (5 bases). With 6 bases removed from V and 10 bases from J, the gap between germline ends came to 13 bases. The CDR3 consists of 12 residues. CDR3 residues: CASRGPGDIQYF. CDR3 nucleotide sequence: TGTGCCAGCAGGGGGCCAGGAGATATTCAGTACTTC.

This clonotype was seen only a few times. The V and J genes are TRBV2 and TRBJ1-2, with 7 bases identical to TRBD1. The junction had 11 bases not matched to a gene; V was cut back by 7 bases and J by 6 bases. Germline assignment: CDR1 SNHLY and CDR2 FYNNEI. This CDR3 is built from 14 residues. CDR3 sequence reads: CASKGAGGGHGYTF. The CDR3 DNA sequence: TGTGCCAGCAAAGGGGCAGGGGGAGGACATGGCTACACCTTC.

V usage is TRBV7-9 and J usage is TRBJ2-1, with D possibly matching TRBD2 (5 bases). The V and J ends lost 5 bases and 4 bases respectively, with 15 bases between them. The germline gives CDR1 SEHNR, CDR2 FQNEAQ (reference sequence). This CDR3 contains 15 residues. CDR3 region: CASSPDYAWYNEQFF. The CDR3 DNA follows: TGTGCCAGCAGCCCAGACTATGCGTGGTACAATGAGCAGTTCTTC.

This clonotype came up a few times. The chain uses TRBV7-2 and TRBJ2-5; TRBD2 matches at 12 bases. Judging by the DNA end, TRBJ2-1 fits better; the J call may be wrong. Germline V gene data show CDR1 as SGHTA and CDR2 as FQGNSA. CDR3 size: 18 residues. CDR3 region: CASSLAGPLAGGSFEQFF. The DNA of the CDR3 is TGTGCCAGCAGCTTAGCGGGCCCACTAGCGGGGGGTTCTTTCGAGCAGTTCTTC.

The chain carries TRBV6-6 and TRBJ1-6; D uncertain. The CDR3 totals 15 residues. Trimming removed 0 bases from V and 9 bases from J, with 12 bases in between. CDR1 is MNHNY and CDR2 is SVGAGI in the germline V gene (reference sequence). The chain's CDR3 is CASSYSIPDFSPLHF. In DNA, the CDR3 is TGTGCCAGCAGTTACTCTATTCCAGATTTTTCACCCCTCCACTTT.

The gene calls are TRBV6-6 and TRBJ1-2; 7 nucleotides align to TRBD1. The CDR3 spans 13 residues. The V segment lost 6 bases and the J segment 8 bases; nucleotides outside the gene matches: 9. Germline V gene lookup returns CDR1 MNHNY and CDR2 SVGAGI (reference sequence). The CDR3 DNA sequence: TGTGCCAGCAGCCCCGGGACAGTCTCGGGCTACACCTTC. Amino acids: CASSPGTVSGYTF.

The table lists this clonotype with a few counts. The chain links TRBV19 to TRBJ2-1, with 9 bases identical to TRBD2. The length of the CDR3 is 16 residues. V shed 4 bases, J shed 2 bases, and the junction held 6 bases outside the gene matches. The germline V gene encodes CDR1 LNHDA and CDR2 SQIVND (reference sequence). The CDR3 loop reads CASSTALAGTYNEQFF. CDR3 nucleotides: TGTGCCAGTAGTACCGCCCTAGCGGGGACCTACAATGAGCAGTTCTTC. The whole variable domain, remainder taken from reference TRBV19 and TRBJ2-1, is DGGITQSPKYLFRKEGQNVTLSCEQNLNHDAMYWYRQDPGQGLRLIYYSQIVNDFQKGDIAEGYSVSREKKESFPLTVTSAQKNPTAFYLCASSTALAGTYNEQFFGPGTRLTVL.

In its sample, this clonotype was seen a few times. The chain is built from TRBV7-2 and TRBJ2-3; possibly TRBD2 for D (6 bases). Germline CDR1 is SGHTA and CDR2 is FQGNSA. The CDR3 spans 15 residues. Trimming pared 5 bases from V and 1 base from J, leaving 13 bases between. As DNA, the CDR3 is TGTGCCAGCAGCCATGCTTGGGGGGGCACAGATACGCAGTATTTT. It translates to CASSHAWGGTDTQYF.

Only a few counts were recorded for this clonotype. CDR3 protein: CASRVPGTGGELFF. In nucleotides, the CDR3 is TGTGCCAGCAGAGTCCCGGGTACGGGCGGGGAGCTGTTTTTT. V is TRBV7-8 and J is TRBJ2-2; D uncertain. This CDR3 is 14 amino acids long. V was cut by 6 bases and J by 7 bases, with 15 bases left in between. Germline V CDR1 and CDR2: SGHVS, FQNEAQ.

Many counts were recorded for this clonotype. The chain joins TRBV6-5 to TRBJ2-7; 11 nucleotides agree with TRBD2. Germline-derived CDR1 and CDR2 are MNHEY and SVGAGI. The CDR3 extends over 16 amino acids. V dropped 6 bases and J dropped 6; count of bases not matched to a gene: 13. CDR3 loop: CASSPSTSGILGEQYV. The CDR3 region has the DNA TGTGCCAGCAGCCCTTCGACTAGCGGGATTCTCGGCGAGCAGTACGTC.

CDR3 residues: CASSSGLVGHTDTQYF. DNA of the CDR3: TGTGCCAGCAGCTCGGGACTAGTTGGGCACACAGATACGCAGTATTTT. The V and J genes are TRBV11-3 and TRBJ2-3, with TRBD2 matching 8 bases. This CDR3 contains 16 residues. The germline V gene has CDR1 SGHNT and CDR2 YENEEA. V shed 4 bases, J shed 2 bases, and the junction held 8 bases outside the gene matches. Together with reference TRBV11-3 and TRBJ2-3, the CDR3 gives the full variable domain: EAGVVQSPRYKIIEKKQPVAFWCNPISGHNTLYWYLQNLGQGPELLIRYENEEAVDDSQLPKDRFSAERLKGVDSTLKIQPAELGDSAVYLCASSSGLVGHTDTQYFGPGTRLTVL.